What follows are 19 T cell receptor beta chains derived from one specimen sequenced in a study of cytomegalovirus exposure and HLA in healthy donors. The study ran its PCR with 60 Vbeta and 13 Jbeta primers. Some clones are missing from TCRdb's copy, which holds only in-frame ones; the method was immunoSEQ multiplex PCR. Among about 160,000 clones listed, approximately 80% were seen once. Source material: PBMCs. These receptors originate from a man in his forties or fifties in good health and CMV-seropositive.

The chain is built from TRBV5-4 and TRBJ2-7; 7 nucleotides agree with TRBD2. V shed 4 bases and J 4 bases; nucleotides not matched to a gene: 8. Germline-derived CDR1 and CDR2 are SGHNT and YYREEE (reference sequence). This CDR3 is 14 amino acids long. The CDR3 loop is CASSQRTSTYEQYF. The CDR3 DNA reads as TGTGCCAGCAGCCAACGGACTAGTACGTACGAGCAGTACTTC.

This chain joins TRBV6-1 and TRBJ1-2, with D perhaps matching TRBD1 (6 bases). Germline V lookup: CDR1 MNHNS, CDR2 SASEGT. Trimming pared 10 bases from V and 4 bases from J, leaving 16 bases between. This CDR3 is built from 13 residues. This CDR3 is CATDRDTFYGYTF. CDR3 sequence (DNA): TGTGCCACAGACCGGGACACCTTCTATGGCTACACCTTC.

The CDR3 loop is CASSRQGVFQPQHF. DNA for the CDR3: TGTGCCAGCAGTAGACAGGGGGTCTTTCAGCCCCAGCATTTT. J is TRBJ1-5 and V is TRBV6-6; 9 nucleotides align to TRBD1. The CDR3 is 14 amino acids. Trimming removed 5 bases from V and 6 bases from J; junction bases left unmatched: 5. Germline V gene sequence: CDR1 MNHNY, CDR2 SVGAGI (reference sequence).

With regard to this clone: The sample contains more than one DNA sequence encoding this CDR3. V and J are TRBV4-3 and TRBJ1-2; no definite D call. V lost 3 bases, J lost 1 base, and 6 bases lay in between. The CDR3 length is 13 residues. CDR1 and CDR2 (germline): LGHNA, YSLEER. The CDR3 DNA reads as TGCGCCAGCAGCCAGGAGCTTAACTATGGCTACACCTTC. Residues: CASSQELNYGYTF.

In its sample, this clone was seen once. The rearrangement links TRBV6-1 to TRBJ1-4; 7 bases align to TRBD1. V shed 0 bases and J 7 bases; nucleotides not matched to a gene: 2. Germline V gene lookup returns CDR1 MNHNS and CDR2 SASEGT. This CDR3 contains 14 residues. CDR3 sequence: CASSEAGQIEKLFF. The CDR3 coding sequence is TGTGCCAGCAGTGAAGCGGGACAGATTGAAAAACTGTTTTTT.

This chain links TRBV28 with TRBJ2-7; the match to TRBD1 covers 11 bases. The V and J ends lost 6 bases and 5 bases, in that order; junction bases with no gene match: 6. The CDR3 loop spans 14 amino acids. The germline CDR1 and CDR2 sequences are MDHEN and SYDVKM. In DNA form, the CDR3 reads TGTGCCAGCAGATCACCGGGACAGGGGGACGAGCAGTACTTC. Protein sequence: CASRSPGQGDEQYF. Supplemented by reference TRBV28 and TRBJ2-7, the full variable domain reads DVKVTQSSRYLVKRTGEKVFLECVQDMDHENMFWYRQDPGLGLRLIYFSYDVKMKEKGDIPEGYSVSREKKERFSLILESASTNQTSMYLCASRSPGQGDEQYFGPGTRLTVT.

The genes are TRBV6-1 and TRBJ2-3; 9 bases agree with TRBD2. V trimming: 2 bases; J trimming: 5 bases; junction bases outside the gene matches: 8. The CDR3 runs to 16 residues. Per germline, CDR1 MNHNS and CDR2 SASEGT. CDR3 region: CASSERRSGGRDTQYF. In DNA, the CDR3 is TGTGCCAGCAGTGAACGGCGAAGCGGGGGGCGAGATACGCAGTATTTT.

This chain joins TRBV18 and TRBJ2-3, with 12 bases fitting TRBD2. The ends lost 0 bases at V and 2 bases at J; junction bases unmatched: 9. CDR3 length: 19 amino acids. Germline V lookup: CDR1 KGHSH, CDR2 LQKENI. CDR3 in amino acids: CASSPPLLLAGGLTDTQYF. DNA for the CDR3: TGTGCCAGCTCACCACCCCTTCTACTAGCGGGGGGCCTCACAGATACGCAGTATTTT.

The gene calls are TRBV5-6 and TRBJ2-5; 8 bases are a match to TRBD2. Germline CDR1 and CDR2: SGHDT and YYEEEE. This CDR3 is 15 amino acids long. V gave up 2 bases and J gave up 4 bases; unmatched junction bases: 7. The CDR3 here is CASSFLAGGRETQYF. DNA for the CDR3: TGTGCCAGCAGCTTTCTTGCGGGGGGTAGAGAGACCCAGTACTTC.

This clone has just a few counts. The CDR3 protein is CASSEPGSYGYTF. The CDR3 DNA reads TGTGCCAGCAGTGAACCAGGCTCCTATGGCTACACCTTC. This chain joins TRBV6-1 and TRBJ1-2; the D is unclear. V lost 2 bases to trimming and J lost 4 bases, with 8 bases between them. CDR3 length: 13 amino acids. The germline V gene has CDR1 MNHNS and CDR2 SASEGT.

The V gene is TRBV5-1, the J gene TRBJ2-5, with TRBD2 identical over 7 bases. There are 16 residues in the CDR3. V gave up 1 base and J gave up 4 bases; unmatched junction bases: 10. Germline V gene sequence: CDR1 SGHRS, CDR2 YFSETQ. CDR3 protein: CASSLNGGGIVETQYF. The CDR3 DNA is TGCGCCAGCAGCTTGAATGGGGGAGGGATCGTAGAGACCCAGTACTTC.

The V gene is TRBV27, the J gene TRBJ2-5; TRBD2 aligns across 16 bases. This CDR3 region has 16 residues. V lost 5 bases to trimming and J lost 6 bases; unmatched junction nucleotides: 6. In germline, CDR1 is MNHEY, CDR2 SMNVEV (reference sequence). In DNA, the CDR3 is TGTGCCAGCAGTAGGGGACTAGCGGGGGGGCTACAGACCCAGTACTTC. Encoded protein: CASSRGLAGGLQTQYF.

The chain is built from TRBV6-5 and TRBJ2-3, with a possible D match to TRBD2 (5 bases). There are 16 residues in the CDR3. The V end lost 0 bases, the J end lost 2 bases, and 12 bases lay between the germline ends. CDR1 is MNHEY, CDR2 SVGAGI, per germline. This CDR3 is CASSYSSSSNTDTQYF. The CDR3 nucleotides are TGTGCCAGCAGTTACTCCTCTAGCTCCAACACAGATACGCAGTATTTT.

The chain combines TRBV5-6 with TRBJ2-1; 8 nucleotides align to TRBD1. Germline CDR1 SGHDT, CDR2 YYEEEE. CDR3 size: 15 residues. The V segment lost 0 bases and the J segment 3 bases; nucleotides outside the gene matches: 2. CDR3 DNA sequence: TGTGCCAGCAGCTTGGAGGACAGGGTCTACAATGAGCAGTTCTTC. It specifies CASSLEDRVYNEQFF.

The V gene is TRBV28, the J gene TRBJ2-7, with 7 bases fitting TRBD2. Unmatched junction bases numbered 11, after V lost 3 bases and J lost 6 bases. Germline CDR1 is MDHEN and CDR2 is SYDVKM. The CDR3 length is 15 residues. The CDR3 region has the DNA TGTGCCAGCAGTTTGGCGTCGGCGGGGGTTGGCGAGCAGTACTTC. Amino acid sequence: CASSLASAGVGEQYF.

The rearrangement joins TRBV27 to TRBJ2-4; 7 bases fit TRBD2. Looked up from germline, CDR1 is MNHEY and CDR2 is SMNVEV (reference sequence). The CDR3 sequence is 10 residues long. V shed 11 bases, J shed 6 bases, and the junction held 1 base outside the gene matches. The CDR3 loop reads CAGGGNIQYF. The CDR3 region has the DNA TGTGCCGGGGGGGGAAACATTCAGTACTTC.

This chain uses TRBV28 with TRBJ1-1; D remains ambiguous. This CDR3 has 14 amino acids. The germline V and J ends were trimmed by 4 bases and 5 bases, with 14 bases remaining between them. Germline V CDR1 and CDR2: MDHEN, SYDVKM. CDR3 residues: CASSSITGVTEAFF. CDR3 nucleotide sequence: TGTGCCAGCAGTTCTATAACCGGGGTGACTGAAGCTTTCTTT.

The chain has TRBV7-9 and TRBJ1-1; 7 bases match TRBD1. Trimming took 3 bases from V and 11 from J; bases not matched to a gene: 9. Per the germline V gene, CDR1 is SEHNR and CDR2 is FQNEAQ (reference sequence). The CDR3 spans 13 residues. CDR3 sequence (DNA): TGTGCCAGCAGCTTCCAGGGGGATAGGGGCGCTTTCTTT. It specifies CASSFQGDRGAFF.

This clone was recorded once. This chain links TRBV7-9 with TRBJ1-1; TRBD1 matches 7 bases. The germline gives CDR1 SEHNR, CDR2 FQNEAQ (reference sequence). Losses at the gene ends were 2 bases for V and 4 bases for J; bases not matched to a gene: 4. The length of the CDR3 is 14 residues. CDR3 nucleotide sequence: TGTGCCAGCAGCTTACAGGGGGTTAGCACTGAAGCTTTCTTT. It codes for CASSLQGVSTEAFF.